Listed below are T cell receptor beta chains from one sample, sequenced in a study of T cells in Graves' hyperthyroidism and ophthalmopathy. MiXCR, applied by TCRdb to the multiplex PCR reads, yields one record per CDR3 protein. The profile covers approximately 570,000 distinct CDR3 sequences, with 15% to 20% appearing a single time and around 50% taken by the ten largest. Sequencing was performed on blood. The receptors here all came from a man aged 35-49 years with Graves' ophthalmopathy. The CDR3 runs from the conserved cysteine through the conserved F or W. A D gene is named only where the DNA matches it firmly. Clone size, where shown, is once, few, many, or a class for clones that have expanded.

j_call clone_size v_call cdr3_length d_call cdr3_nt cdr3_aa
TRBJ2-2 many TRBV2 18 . TGTGCCAGCAGGTCCCGCTCAGCCAGGTCCTTGAACACCGGGGAGCTGTTTTTT CASRSRSARSLNTGELFF
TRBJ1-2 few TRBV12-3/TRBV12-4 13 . TGTGCCAGCAGTTTAATGAGGGTGGATGGCTACACCTTC CASSLMRVDGYTF
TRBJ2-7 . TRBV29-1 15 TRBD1 TGCAGCGTTGACCGGGGACAGGGGGGGACCTACGAGCAGTACTTC CSVDRGQGGTYEQYF
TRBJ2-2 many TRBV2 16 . TGTGCCAGCAGTGAAGCTAGTCCGGGTAACACCGGGGAGCTGTTTTTT CASSEASPGNTGELFF
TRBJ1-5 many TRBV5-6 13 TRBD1 TGTGCCAGCAGCCAGACAGGGGATCAGCCCCAGCATTTT CASSQTGDQPQHF
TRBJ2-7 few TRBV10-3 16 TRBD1 TGTGCCATCAGTGAGAAAGACAGGGGGATCTCCTACGAGCAGTACTTC CAISEKDRGISYEQYF
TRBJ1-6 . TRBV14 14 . TGTGCCAGCAGCCAAGAGGCGGATGGCTCACCCCTCCACTTT CASSQEADGSPLHF
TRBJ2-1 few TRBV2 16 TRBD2 TGTGCCAGCAGTGAAGCCCGGGGACTAGCGGGGACTACGGGGTTCTTC CASSEARGLAGTTGFF
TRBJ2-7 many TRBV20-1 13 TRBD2 TGCAGTGCCTTAGCGGGGGGACAAAGCGAGCAGTACTTC CSALAGGQSEQYF
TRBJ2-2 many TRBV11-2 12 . TGTGCCAGCAGCCAGTCCCTCCGGGAGCTGTTTTTT CASSQSLRELFF
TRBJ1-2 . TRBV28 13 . TGTGCCAGCAGCAGACCGGAGTACCATGGCTACACCTTC CASSRPEYHGYTF
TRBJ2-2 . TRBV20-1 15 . TGCAGTGCTAGAGATCCGACTACGAACACCGGGGAGCTGTTTTTT CSARDPTTNTGELFF